Shown below are 10 T cell receptor beta chains from a single sample sequenced in a study of blood T cell repertoires in COVID-19. Produced via immunoSEQ multiplex PCR; TCRdb's table is partial and in-frame only. The sample holds more than 250,000 clones, about 91% seen once. Sequences were obtained from peripheral blood. These receptors were collected from a woman in her thirties with COVID-19, enrolled during active disease.

J is TRBJ2-5 and V is TRBV12-5, with TRBD2 as a possible D gene (6 bases). The CDR3 runs to 15 residues. V gave up 1 base and J gave up 1 base, with 10 bases separating them. CDR1 is LGHNT and CDR2 is FRNRAP in the germline V gene. The CDR3, as DNA: TGTGCTAGTGGTTTGGGCGCGGGGAGCCAAGAGACCCAGTACTTC. It translates to CASGLGAGSQETQYF.

This rearrangement joins TRBV7-6 to TRBJ2-1; 10 nucleotides line up with TRBD2. The CDR3 sequence is 16 residues long. V shed 5 bases and J 4 bases; nucleotides not matched to a gene: 8. Germline V CDR1 and CDR2: SGHVS, FNYEAQ. The CDR3 region has the DNA TGTGCCAGCAGCACCCCACTAGCGGGACTGTACAATGAGCAGTTCTTC. As protein: CASSTPLAGLYNEQFF.

The V gene is TRBV9, the J gene TRBJ1-2, with no clear D. Germline values: CDR1 SGDLS, CDR2 YYNGEE. The V and J ends lost 0 bases and 6 bases respectively, with 15 bases between them. The CDR3 spans 15 residues. The CDR3 region is CASSVAGGHNDGYTF. The CDR3 region has the DNA TGTGCCAGCAGCGTAGCGGGAGGCCACAACGATGGCTACACCTTC.

The J gene is TRBJ2-3, the V gene TRBV7-9, with TRBD2 matching 10 bases. Losses at the gene ends were 2 bases for V and 3 bases for J; bases not matched to a gene: 5. CDR3 length: 16 residues. Germline V gives CDR1 SEHNR, CDR2 FQNEAQ (reference sequence). The CDR3 DNA follows: TGTGCCAGCAGCTTAAGCGGGGGGGCTAGGACAGATACGCAGTATTTT. Translating it yields CASSLSGGARTDTQYF.

The chain has TRBV14 and TRBJ1-1; the D is unclear. The germline V gene has CDR1 SGHDN and CDR2 FVKESK. The CDR3 runs to 13 residues. The ends were cut back, 6 bases at V and 0 bases at J, with 8 bases in the middle. The CDR3 sequence: CASSLSLNTEAFF. DNA for the CDR3: TGTGCCAGCAGTCTCTCTTTGAACACTGAAGCTTTCTTT. The whole variable domain, remainder taken from reference TRBV14 and TRBJ1-1, is EAGVTQFPSHSVIEKGQTVTLRCDPISGHDNLYWYRRVMGKEIKFLLHFVKESKQDESGMPNNRFLAERTGGTYSTLKVQPAELEDSGVYFCASSLSLNTEAFFGQGTRLTVV.

The chain couples TRBV29-1 to TRBJ1-1; maybe TRBD1 (6 bases). Germline CDR1 reads SQVTM; CDR2 reads ANQGSEA. The CDR3 is 12 residues long. Trimming cost V 4 bases and J 3 bases, with 9 bases left between them. The CDR3: CSVGAGDTEAFF. The CDR3 DNA reads TGCAGCGTTGGAGCAGGGGACACTGAAGCTTTCTTT.

The rearrangement joins TRBV7-6 to TRBJ2-7; maybe TRBD2 (7 bases). Per the germline V gene, CDR1 is SGHVS and CDR2 is FNYEAQ. V was shortened by 5 bases and J by 2 bases, with 16 bases between the two germline ends. CDR3 length equals 15 residues. This CDR3 reads CASSLEAGATYEQYV. The DNA for the CDR3 is TGTGCCAGCAGCCTGGAGGCGGGGGCTACCTACGAGCAGTACGTC.

The V gene is TRBV3-1 (or the pseudogene TRBV3-2), the J gene TRBJ2-7; 12 positions agree with TRBD2. After removal of 6 bases from V and 4 bases from J, the junction contained 4 bases not matched to a gene. CDR1 is LGHDT and CDR2 is YNNKEL in the germline V gene (reference sequence). CDR3 length equals 14 residues. DNA of the CDR3: TGTGCCAGCAGTATCGGACTAGCGGGGTACGAGCAGTACTTC. It yields the protein CASSIGLAGYEQYF.

This chain joins TRBV27 and TRBJ2-2; TRBD1 matches at 7 bases. The length of the CDR3 is 14 residues. J gave up 7 bases and V 8 bases, and 10 bases lay outside the gene matches. The germline CDR1 and CDR2 sequences are MNHEY and SMNVEV (reference sequence). This chain's CDR3 is CASGMTGSGGELFF. The CDR3 DNA reads TGTGCCAGCGGCATGACAGGGTCCGGCGGGGAGCTGTTTTTT.

The chain carries TRBV3-1 (or the pseudogene TRBV3-2) and TRBJ1-1; D not resolved. The V gene lost 5 bases and the J gene lost 0 bases, with 13 bases spanning the gap. Germline V CDR1 and CDR2: LGHDT, YNNKEL (reference sequence). The CDR3 has 15 amino acids. In DNA, the CDR3 is TGTGCCAGCAGCTCCATCACTGATCTGAACACTGAAGCTTTCTTT. Translation: CASSSITDLNTEAFF.